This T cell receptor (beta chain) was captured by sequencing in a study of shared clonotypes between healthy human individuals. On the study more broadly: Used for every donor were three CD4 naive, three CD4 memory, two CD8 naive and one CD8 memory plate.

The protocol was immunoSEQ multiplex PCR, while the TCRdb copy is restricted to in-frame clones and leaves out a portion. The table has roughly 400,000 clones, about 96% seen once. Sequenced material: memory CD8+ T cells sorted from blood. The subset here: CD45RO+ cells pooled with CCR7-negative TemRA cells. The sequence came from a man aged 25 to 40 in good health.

CDR3 in DNA: TGTGCCAGCAGCGTAGCCGGTTCGGTCGGGACCCAGTACTTC. Translating gives CASSVAGSVGTQYF. This rearrangement joins TRBV9 to TRBJ2-5; no clear D. The V end lost 0 bases, the J end lost 7 bases, and 13 bases lay between the germline ends. This CDR3 has 14 residues. Germline values: CDR1 SGDLS, CDR2 YYNGEE.